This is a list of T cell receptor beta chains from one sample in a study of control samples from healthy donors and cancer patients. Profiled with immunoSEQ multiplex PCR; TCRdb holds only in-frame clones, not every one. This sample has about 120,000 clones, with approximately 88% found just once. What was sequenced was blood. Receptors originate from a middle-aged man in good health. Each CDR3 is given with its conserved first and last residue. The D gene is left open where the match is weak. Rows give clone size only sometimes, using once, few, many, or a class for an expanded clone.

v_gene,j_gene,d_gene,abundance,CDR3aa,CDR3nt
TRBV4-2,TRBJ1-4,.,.,CASRREWGQNEKLFF,TGTGCCAGCAGAAGAGAGTGGGGACAAAATGAAAAACTGTTTTTT
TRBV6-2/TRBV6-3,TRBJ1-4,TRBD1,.,CASSLQGANRKLFF,TGTGCCAGCAGTTTACAGGGGGCTAATCGAAAACTGTTTTTT
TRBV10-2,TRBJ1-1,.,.,CASSKGPFEAFF,TGCGCCAGCAGTAAGGGACCCTTTGAAGCTTTCTTT
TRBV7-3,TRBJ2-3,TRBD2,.,CASSLGGGGTDTQYF,TGTGCCAGCAGCTTAGGTGGGGGGGGCACAGATACGCAGTATTTT
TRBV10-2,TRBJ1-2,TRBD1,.,CASSDRQGQYYGYTF,TGCGCCAGCAGTGATAGACAGGGGCAGTACTATGGCTACACCTTC
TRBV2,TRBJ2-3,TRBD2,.,CASKAGVTDTQYF,TGTGCCAGCAAGGCGGGGGTGACAGATACGCAGTATTTT
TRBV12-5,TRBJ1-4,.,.,CASGLVTREKLFF,TGTGCTAGTGGTTTGGTTACGCGCGAAAAACTGTTTTTT
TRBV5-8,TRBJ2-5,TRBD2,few,CASSAGGRESETQYF,TGTGCCAGCAGCGCGGGGGGCAGGGAGTCAGAGACCCAGTACTTC
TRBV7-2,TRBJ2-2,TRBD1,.,CASSLVGGQGNTGELFF,TGTGCCAGCAGCTTAGTCGGAGGACAGGGGAACACCGGGGAGCTGTTTTTT
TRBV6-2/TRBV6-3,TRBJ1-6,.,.,CASSYTQASPLHF,TGTGCCAGCAGTTACACTCAGGCGTCACCCCTCCACTTT
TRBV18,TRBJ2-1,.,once,CASSIDKAEQFF,TGTGCCAGCTCAATAGACAAGGCAGAGCAGTTCTTC
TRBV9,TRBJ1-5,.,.,CASSVAGNQPQHF,TGTGCCAGCAGCGTAGCGGGCAATCAGCCCCAGCATTTT
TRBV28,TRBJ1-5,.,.,CASTPGTHNQPQHF,TGTGCCAGCACCCCGGGGACACATAATCAGCCCCAGCATTTT